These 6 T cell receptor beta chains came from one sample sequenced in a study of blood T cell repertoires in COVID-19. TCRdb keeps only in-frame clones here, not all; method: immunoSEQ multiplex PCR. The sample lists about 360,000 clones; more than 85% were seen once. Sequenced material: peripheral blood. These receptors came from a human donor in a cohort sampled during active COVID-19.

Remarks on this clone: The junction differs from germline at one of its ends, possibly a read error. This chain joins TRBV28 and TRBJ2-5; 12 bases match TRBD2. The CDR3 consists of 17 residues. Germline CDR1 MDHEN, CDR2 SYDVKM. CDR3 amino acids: CASSSLLAGGPQEAQYF. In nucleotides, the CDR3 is TGTGCCAGCAGTTCATTACTAGCGGGAGGACCTCAAGAGGCCCAGTACTTC.

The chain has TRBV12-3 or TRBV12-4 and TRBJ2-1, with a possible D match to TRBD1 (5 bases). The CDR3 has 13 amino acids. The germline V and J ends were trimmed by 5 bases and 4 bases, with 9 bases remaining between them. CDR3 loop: CASSTTGYNEQFF. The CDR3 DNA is TGTGCCAGCAGTACCACAGGATACAATGAGCAGTTCTTC.

The CDR3, as DNA: TGTGCCAGCAGCCAACCCCTTGGACAGGGGTTGTCCTACGAGCAGTACTTC. Translated, it gives CASSQPLGQGLSYEQYF. J is TRBJ2-7 and V is TRBV4-2; 9 positions match TRBD1. Germline trimming cut 2 bases from V and 1 base from J; bases unmatched to any gene: 9. This CDR3 is 17 amino acids long. Germline lookup yields CDR1 LGHNA and CDR2 YNFKEQ.

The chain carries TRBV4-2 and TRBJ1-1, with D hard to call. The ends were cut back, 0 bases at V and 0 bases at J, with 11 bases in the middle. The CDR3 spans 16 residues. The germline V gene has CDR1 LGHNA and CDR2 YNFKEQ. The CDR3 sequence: CASSQDREGVNTEAFF. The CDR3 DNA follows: TGTGCCAGCAGCCAAGATCGGGAGGGAGTGAACACTGAAGCTTTCTTT.

CDR3 sequence reads: CASRQGQGFNQPQHF. The CDR3, as DNA: TGTGCCAGCAGACAAGGACAGGGGTTCAATCAGCCCCAGCATTTT. This chain uses TRBV6-5 with TRBJ1-5; TRBD1 aligns across 9 bases. V was clipped by 6 bases and J by 3 bases; unmatched bases: 6. Germline V lookup: CDR1 MNHEY, CDR2 SVGAGI. The CDR3 sequence is 15 residues long.

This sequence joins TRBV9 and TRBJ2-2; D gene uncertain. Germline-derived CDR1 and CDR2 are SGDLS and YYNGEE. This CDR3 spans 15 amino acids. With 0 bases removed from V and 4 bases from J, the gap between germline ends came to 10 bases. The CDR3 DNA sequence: TGTGCCAGCAGCGTAGGAGGTTATGGCACCGGGGAGCTGTTTTTT. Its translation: CASSVGGYGTGELFF.